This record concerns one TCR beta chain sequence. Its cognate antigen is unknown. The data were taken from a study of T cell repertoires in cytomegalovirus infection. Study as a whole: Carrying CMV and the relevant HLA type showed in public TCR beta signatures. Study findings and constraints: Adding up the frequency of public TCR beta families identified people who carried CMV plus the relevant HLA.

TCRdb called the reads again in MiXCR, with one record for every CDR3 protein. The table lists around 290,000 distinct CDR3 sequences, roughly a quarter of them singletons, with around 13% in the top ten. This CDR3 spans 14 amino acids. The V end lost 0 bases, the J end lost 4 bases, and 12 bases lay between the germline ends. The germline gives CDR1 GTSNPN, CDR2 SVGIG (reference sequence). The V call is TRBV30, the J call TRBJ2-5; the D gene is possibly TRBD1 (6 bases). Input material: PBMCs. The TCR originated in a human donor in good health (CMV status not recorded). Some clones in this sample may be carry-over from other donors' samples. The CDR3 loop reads CAWSVRGGVETQYF. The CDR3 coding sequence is TGTGCCTGGAGTGTACGTGGGGGCGTAGAGACCCAGTACTTC.